The next 17 T cell receptor beta chains were all read from a single sample in a study of cytomegalovirus exposure and HLA in healthy donors. The PCR ran on 60 Vbeta and 13 Jbeta primers. Measured with immunoSEQ multiplex PCR; TCRdb has only the in-frame clones, and not every one. The sample lists some 120,000 clones, roughly four fifths seen once, with 1.8% in the top ten. Specimen: PBMCs. These receptor sequences come from a man younger than 30 in good health and CMV-seronegative.

The V call is TRBV9, the J call TRBJ1-4; D remains unclear. Germline CDR1 and CDR2: SGDLS and YYNGEE. The ends were cut back, 0 bases at V and 7 bases at J, with 13 bases in the middle. The CDR3 covers 15 residues. In DNA, the CDR3 is TGTGCCAGCAGCGTAGGGGCCGATGGGAGTGAAAAACTGTTTTTT. This sequence encodes CASSVGADGSEKLFF.

The rearrangement links TRBV18 to TRBJ2-3; 10 bases are shared with TRBD2. CDR1 KGHSH and CDR2 LQKENI come from the germline V gene. Unmatched junction bases numbered 7, after V lost 6 bases and J lost 1 base. CDR3 length: 16 amino acids. This CDR3 is CASSSLAGARTDTQYF. The CDR3 DNA follows: TGTGCCAGCTCGTCCCTAGCGGGGGCACGCACAGATACGCAGTATTTT.

The chain carries TRBV6-4 and TRBJ1-1; unclear D gene. The CDR3 has 13 residues. V dropped 4 bases and J dropped 1 base, with 7 bases sitting between them. Germline V CDR1 and CDR2: MRHNA, SNTAGT. The CDR3 nucleotides are TGTGCCAGCAGTGTCGCGTGGAACACTGAAGCTTTCTTT. Protein: CASSVAWNTEAFF.

The genes are TRBV5-8 and TRBJ2-1; D perhaps matches TRBD1 (5 bases). Germline V gene lookup returns CDR1 SGHTS and CDR2 YDEGEE. This CDR3 is 14 amino acids long. V lost 1 base to trimming and J lost 6 bases, with 11 bases between them. The CDR3, as DNA: TGTGCCAGCAGCTTGTTTTACAGGACCAATGAGCAGTTCTTC. Translating it yields CASSLFYRTNEQFF.

Here the CDR3 reads CASSQTWDSRTDTQYF. The CDR3 coding sequence is TGTGCCAGCAGCCAGACTTGGGACAGTCGCACAGATACGCAGTATTTT. The chain joins TRBV4-2 to TRBJ2-3, with 7 bases that match TRBD1. J gave up 1 base and V 3 bases, and 7 bases lay outside the gene matches. Per the germline V gene, CDR1 is LGHNA and CDR2 is YNFKEQ. CDR3 length: 16 amino acids.

V is TRBV9 and J is TRBJ2-1; maybe TRBD2 (5 bases). The CDR3 has 14 amino acids. V was shortened by 0 bases and J by 4 bases, with 8 bases between the two germline ends. Germline CDR1 and CDR2: SGDLS and YYNGEE. The CDR3 DNA is TGTGCCAGCAGCGTAGACGGGGATTACAATGAGCAGTTCTTC. Translated, it gives CASSVDGDYNEQFF.

The chain uses TRBV19 and TRBJ2-7; 9 bases fit TRBD1. There are 16 residues in the CDR3. Trimming cost V 3 bases and J 3 bases; bases outside gene matches: 9. Germline V gene sequence: CDR1 LNHDA, CDR2 SQIVND (reference sequence). DNA of the CDR3: TGTGCCAGTAGTATGAAACGGACAGGGGACGACTACGAGCAGTACTTC. Protein: CASSMKRTGDDYEQYF. Filled out from reference TRBV19 and TRBJ2-7, the complete variable domain reads DGGITQSPKYLFRKEGQNVTLSCEQNLNHDAMYWYRQDPGQGLRLIYYSQIVNDFQKGDIAEGYSVSREKKESFPLTVTSAQKNPTAFYLCASSMKRTGDDYEQYFGPGTRLTVT.

This sequence joins TRBV2 and TRBJ1-2; TRBD1 is a possible D gene (6 bases). This CDR3 region has 11 residues. Trimming took off 6 bases at V and 7 bases at J, with 9 bases between the two ends. Germline V gene sequence: CDR1 SNHLY, CDR2 FYNNEI. As DNA, the CDR3 is TGTGCCAGCAGCCTAGGGGGTGGCTACACCTTC. Protein sequence: CASSLGGGYTF.

This chain links TRBV6-5 with TRBJ1-4, with a weak D call TRBD1 (5 bases). This CDR3 comprises 14 residues. V was shortened by 2 bases and J by 6 bases, with 10 bases between the two germline ends. The V gene's germline CDR1 is MNHEY and CDR2 SVGAGI. CDR3: CASSYRGGDEKLFF. The DNA of the CDR3 is TGTGCCAGCAGTTACAGGGGAGGGGATGAAAAACTGTTTTTT.

This sequence joins TRBV4-2 and TRBJ1-1; 8 nucleotides line up with TRBD1. Germline trimming cut 4 bases from V and 1 base from J; bases unmatched to any gene: 5. The germline gives CDR1 LGHNA, CDR2 YNFKEQ. The CDR3 covers 15 residues. The CDR3 reads CASSPPGQGNTEAFF. The CDR3 nucleotides read TGTGCCAGCAGCCCTCCCGGACAGGGGAACACTGAAGCTTTCTTT.

This clone appeared a few times. The genes are TRBV7-9 and TRBJ1-3; D uncertain. Trimming removed 3 bases from V and 0 bases from J, with 6 bases in between. This CDR3 comprises 14 residues. CDR1 and CDR2 (germline): SEHNR, FQNEAQ (reference sequence). CDR3: CASSFPSSGNTIYF. In nucleotides, the CDR3 is TGTGCCAGCAGCTTCCCCAGCTCTGGAAACACCATATATTTT. The whole variable domain, filled in from reference TRBV7-9 and TRBJ1-3, reads DTGVSQNPRHKITKRGQNVTFRCDPISEHNRLYWYRQTLGQGPEFLTYFQNEAQLEKSRLLSDRFSAERPKGSFSTLEIQRTEQGDSAMYLCASSFPSSGNTIYFGEGSWLTVV.

The chain carries TRBV6-1 and TRBJ2-1, with D maybe TRBD1 (5 bases). There are 15 residues in the CDR3. Per the germline V gene, CDR1 is MNHNS and CDR2 is SASEGT. With 1 base removed from V and 2 bases from J, the gap between germline ends came to 9 bases. CDR3 residues: CASSEVDSTYNEQFF. The DNA for the CDR3 is TGTGCCAGCAGTGAAGTTGACAGTACCTACAATGAGCAGTTCTTC.

The V and J genes are TRBV27 and TRBJ2-1; 10 nucleotides agree with TRBD2. From germline, CDR1 is MNHEY and CDR2 SMNVEV (reference sequence). CDR3 length: 15 residues. Trimming removed 6 bases from V and 2 bases from J; junction bases left unmatched: 4. The CDR3 region is CASSAAGGPYNEQFF. CDR3 nucleotide sequence: TGTGCCAGCAGCGCAGCGGGGGGGCCCTACAATGAGCAGTTCTTC.

The genes are TRBV9 and TRBJ1-6, with unresolved D. V lost 4 bases to trimming and J lost 6 bases, with 17 bases between them. Germline CDR1 is SGDLS and CDR2 is YYNGEE. The CDR3 runs to 16 residues. The CDR3 protein is CASSQSAQRVNSPLHF. In DNA form, the CDR3 reads TGTGCCAGCAGCCAGTCCGCCCAACGGGTTAATTCACCCCTCCACTTT.

The chain couples TRBV5-1 to TRBJ2-7, with D hard to call. Germline V gene sequence: CDR1 SGHRS, CDR2 YFSETQ. The V and J ends lost 5 bases and 2 bases respectively, with 8 bases between them. The length of the CDR3 is 12 residues. The CDR3 loop is CASSRATYEQYF. CDR3 in DNA: TGCGCCAGCAGTCGAGCGACCTACGAGCAGTACTTC.

This clone was seen a single time. The junction and the germline gene differ at one end; a read error may be behind it. The J gene is TRBJ1-2, the V gene TRBV7-9; maybe TRBD1 (5 bases). CDR3 length: 15 amino acids. Germline V gene lookup returns CDR1 SEHNR and CDR2 FQNEAQ (reference sequence). The CDR3 reads CSSSLEGRVNYGYTF. The CDR3 nucleotides read TGTTCCAGCAGCTTAGAAGGCAGGGTGAACTATGGCTACACCTTC.

This clone has only a few counts. The CDR3 loop reads CASSLVPGQGANYGYTF. In nucleotides, the CDR3 is TGTGCCAGCAGCTTAGTGCCGGGACAGGGGGCTAACTATGGCTACACCTTC. The J gene is TRBJ1-2, the V gene TRBV7-2; 11 positions match TRBD1. The germline V gene encodes CDR1 SGHTA and CDR2 FQGNSA. The CDR3 spans 17 residues. With V trimmed by 1 base and J by 0 bases, 4 bases remained unmatched.